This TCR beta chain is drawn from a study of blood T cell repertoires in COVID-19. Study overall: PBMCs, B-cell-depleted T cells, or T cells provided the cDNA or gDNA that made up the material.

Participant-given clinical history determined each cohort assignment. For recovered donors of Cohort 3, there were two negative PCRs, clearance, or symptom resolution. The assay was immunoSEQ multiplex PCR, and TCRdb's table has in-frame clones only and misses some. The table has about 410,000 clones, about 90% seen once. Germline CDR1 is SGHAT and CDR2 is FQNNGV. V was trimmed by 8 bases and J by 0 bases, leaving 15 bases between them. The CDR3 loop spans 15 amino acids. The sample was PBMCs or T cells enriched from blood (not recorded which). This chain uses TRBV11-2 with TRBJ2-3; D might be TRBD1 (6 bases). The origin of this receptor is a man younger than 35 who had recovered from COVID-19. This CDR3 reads CASHKGVLSTDTQYF. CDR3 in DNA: TGTGCCAGCCACAAGGGGGTTTTGAGCACAGATACGCAGTATTTT.